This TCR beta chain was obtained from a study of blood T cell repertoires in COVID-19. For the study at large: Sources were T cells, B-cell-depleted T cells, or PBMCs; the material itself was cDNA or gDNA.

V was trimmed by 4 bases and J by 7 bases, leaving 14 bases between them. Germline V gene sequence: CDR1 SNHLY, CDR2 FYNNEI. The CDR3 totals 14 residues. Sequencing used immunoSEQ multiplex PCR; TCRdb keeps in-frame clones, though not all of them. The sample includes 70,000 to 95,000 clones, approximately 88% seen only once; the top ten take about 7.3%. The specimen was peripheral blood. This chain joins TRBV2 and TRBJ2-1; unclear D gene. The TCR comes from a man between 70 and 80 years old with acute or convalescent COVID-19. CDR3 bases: TGTGCCAGCAGTGTGTCTAGGAATGTGAATGAGCAGTTCTTC. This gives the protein CASSVSRNVNEQFF.